A selection of T cell receptor beta chains follows, all from one sample in a study of PD-L1 blockade in urothelial cancer. Produced via immunoSEQ multiplex PCR; TCRdb's table is partial and in-frame only. This sample carries roughly 120,000 clones, roughly 84% of them seen once, and the ten largest clones take 2.5% to 3.5%. Sequenced material: PBMCs, taken around atezolizumab (anti-PD-L1) treatment. The receptors derive from a man aged 50 to 60 with urothelial cancer. Both conserved end residues are part of each CDR3. A D gene is named only where the DNA matches it firmly. Only part of the rows carry a size: once, few, many, or a class if the clone is expanded.

NA | TRBJ1-1 | NA | TRBV10-2 | CASGALKTDTEAFF | TGCGCCAGCGGCGCCCTAAAGACAGACACTGAAGCTTTCTTT
TRBD2 | TRBJ2-1 | NA | TRBV15 | CATSRGAGTSANEQFF | TGTGCCACCAGCAGAGGGGCCGGGACTAGCGCCAATGAGCAGTTCTTC
NA | TRBJ2-7 | NA | TRBV27 | CATQGEVRAYEQYF | TGTGCCACCCAAGGGGAGGTCAGAGCCTACGAGCAGTACTTC
TRBD1 | TRBJ1-5 | NA | TRBV19 | CASSASGTGSRNSNQPQHF | TGTGCCAGTAGTGCCTCCGGGACAGGGTCTCGCAATAGCAATCAGCCCCAGCATTTT
TRBD2 | TRBJ2-3 | NA | TRBV5-1 | CASSLAAGVTDTQYF | TGCGCCAGCAGCTTGGCAGCGGGAGTGACAGATACGCAGTATTTT
NA | TRBJ1-3 | once | TRBV27 | CASSQGFGNTIYF | TGTGCCAGCAGTCAGGGTTTCGGAAACACCATATATTTT
TRBD1 | TRBJ2-7 | once | TRBV5-5 | CASSFRGQGAYEQYF | TGTGCCAGCAGCTTCCGGGGCCAGGGGGCCTACGAGCAGTACTTC
TRBD2 | TRBJ2-1 | NA | TRBV19 | CASSGTSGTSSYNEQFF | TGTGCCAGTAGTGGCACTAGCGGGACTAGCTCCTACAATGAGCAGTTCTTC
NA | TRBJ2-7 | few | TRBV7-2 | CASSSPGEQYF | TGTGCCAGCAGCTCCCCCGGCGAGCAGTACTTC
NA | TRBJ2-5 | NA | TRBV19 | CASQRTTGKETQYF | TGTGCCAGTCAACGGACCACAGGGAAAGAGACCCAGTACTTC
TRBD1 | TRBJ1-6 | NA | TRBV7-9 | CASSLEQGANSPLHF | TGTGCCAGCAGCTTAGAGCAGGGGGCAAATTCACCCCTCCACTTT
NA | TRBJ2-1 | NA | TRBV5-1 | CASSLGQGNSYNEQFF | TGCGCCAGCAGCTTGGGGCAGGGGAACTCCTACAATGAGCAGTTCTTC
TRBD2 | TRBJ2-1 | NA | TRBV11-1 | CASSLMVLAGSYNEQFF | TGTGCCAGCAGCTTGATGGTACTAGCGGGGTCCTACAATGAGCAGTTCTTC
NA | TRBJ2-1 | NA | TRBV6-1 | CASTEDSYNEQFF | TGTGCCAGCACCGAGGACTCCTACAATGAGCAGTTCTTC
NA | TRBJ2-6 | NA | TRBV7-6 | CASSLASGTGANVLTF | TGTGCCAGCAGCTTAGCGTCGGGGACTGGGGCCAACGTCCTGACTTTC
TRBD2 | TRBJ2-1 | once | TRBV18 | CASSPQAGAYNEQFF | TGTGCCAGCTCACCTCAAGCGGGAGCCTACAATGAGCAGTTCTTC
NA | TRBJ1-5 | NA | TRBV15 | CATSSSGQIAQPQHF | TGTGCCACCAGCAGTTCAGGGCAGATTGCTCAGCCCCAGCATTTT
TRBD2 | TRBJ2-1 | once | TRBV7-3 | CASSLRPGTSGSDEQFF | TGTGCCAGCAGCTTAAGACCCGGGACTAGCGGGAGCGATGAGCAGTTCTTC
NA | TRBJ1-1 | NA | TRBV27 | CASSLSYTGGNTEAFF | TGTGCCAGCAGTTTATCATATACGGGGGGGAACACTGAAGCTTTCTTT
TRBD1 | TRBJ2-7 | NA | TRBV28 | CASSLTGGYEQYF | TGTGCCAGCAGTTTGACAGGGGGCTACGAGCAGTACTTC
NA | TRBJ1-1 | NA | TRBV5-1 | CASSHGLVNTEAFF | TGCGCCAGCAGCCACGGACTGGTGAACACTGAAGCTTTCTTT
TRBD1 | TRBJ2-1 | NA | TRBV28 | CASSRGQGGPYNEQFF | TGTGCCAGCAGTAGGGGACAGGGGGGCCCCTACAATGAGCAGTTCTTC
TRBD1 | TRBJ1-6 | few | TRBV19 | CASSQGAGTGSPLHF | TGTGCCAGTAGCCAGGGGGCGGGCACGGGTTCACCCCTCCACTTT
TRBD2 | TRBJ2-5 | NA | TRBV15 | CATSSISGTPDQETQYF | TGTGCCACCAGTTCGATTAGCGGGACCCCCGACCAAGAGACCCAGTACTTC
NA | TRBJ2-5 | NA | TRBV11-2 | CASSLGGAVETQYF | TGTGCCAGCAGCTTGGGGGGGGCGGTGGAGACCCAGTACTTC
TRBD2 | TRBJ2-7 | few | TRBV7-8 | CASSLVAGGNYEQYF | TGTGCCAGCAGCTTAGTAGCGGGAGGAAACTACGAGCAGTACTTC
NA | TRBJ1-6 | NA | TRBV6-5 | CASRERGSYNSPLHF | TGTGCCAGCAGGGAACGGGGTTCCTATAATTCACCCCTCCACTTT
NA | TRBJ1-2 | NA | TRBV19 | CASTTRGGTYGYTF | TGTGCCAGTACGACGCGTGGGGGCACCTATGGCTACACCTTC
NA | TRBJ2-7 | once | TRBV5-1 | CASSSTPGEQYF | TGCGCCAGCAGCTCCACTCCTGGCGAGCAGTACTTC
TRBD2 | TRBJ2-1 | NA | TRBV28 | CASRPVLAGVGNEQFF | TGTGCCAGCAGACCCGTCCTAGCGGGAGTAGGTAATGAGCAGTTCTTC
TRBD1 | TRBJ1-2 | NA | TRBV6-1 | CASSEGRDRGVNGYTF | TGTGCCAGCAGTGAAGGCAGGGACAGGGGGGTTAATGGCTACACCTTC
NA | TRBJ1-2 | NA | TRBV28 | CASSLRDIYGYTF | TGTGCCAGCAGTCTCCGGGATATATATGGCTACACCTTC
NA | TRBJ2-7 | NA | TRBV20-1 | CSANRDYEQYF | TGCAGTGCTAACCGGGACTACGAGCAGTACTTC
NA | TRBJ2-5 | NA | TRBV7-6 | CASSLALGAETQYF | TGTGCCAGCAGCTTAGCGCTGGGGGCGGAGACCCAGTACTTC
TRBD2 | TRBJ2-1 | many | TRBV5-1 | CASSLGQPGRASNEQFF | TGCGCCAGCAGCTTGGGACAGCCCGGGAGGGCCTCCAATGAGCAGTTCTTC
TRBD2 | TRBJ2-1 | NA | TRBV19 | CASSINPAGGPSEQFF | TGTGCCAGTAGTATCAACCCAGCGGGAGGGCCCAGTGAGCAGTTCTTC
TRBD2 | TRBJ2-7 | NA | TRBV4-2 | CASSQDALAEAYEQYF | TGTGCCAGCAGCCAAGATGCCCTAGCGGAGGCTTACGAGCAGTACTTC
NA | TRBJ1-1 | NA | TRBV28 | CASSLRNTEAFF | TGTGCCAGCAGTTTGCGGAACACTGAAGCTTTCTTT
NA | TRBJ2-2 | once | TRBV7-9 | CASSLPGTGELFF | TGTGCCAGCAGCTTACCCGGTACGGGGGAGCTGTTTTTT
NA | TRBJ2-3 | NA | TRBV5-8 | CASSLGTVAQSVYF | TGTGCCAGCAGCTTGGGAACGGTCGCCCAGAGCGTGTATTTT
NA | TRBJ1-2 | NA | TRBV5-6 | CASSLEAGDGYTF | TGTGCCAGCAGCTTGGAGGCAGGGGATGGCTACACCTTC
NA | TRBJ1-4 | NA | TRBV5-1 | CASSLRELGASNEKLFF | TGCGCCAGCAGCTTGAGAGAACTTGGGGCCTCTAATGAAAAACTGTTTTTT
TRBD2 | TRBJ2-1 | NA | TRBV9 | CASSVASGGNNEQFF | TGTGCCAGCAGCGTAGCGAGCGGGGGAAACAATGAGCAGTTCTTC
TRBD1 | TRBJ2-6 | NA | TRBV2 | CASRQGSSPGANVLTF | TGTGCCAGCAGACAGGGGTCTAGTCCTGGGGCCAACGTCCTGACTTTC
TRBD1 | TRBJ1-2 | NA | TRBV18 | CASSPLTGDGYTF | TGTGCCAGCTCACCATTGACAGGGGACGGCTACACCTTC
NA | TRBJ1-1 | once | TRBV15 | CATSRARGSTEAFF | TGTGCCACCAGCAGAGCCAGGGGTTCCACTGAAGCTTTCTTT
NA | TRBJ2-3 | NA | TRBV27 | CASSNRFGDTQYF | TGTGCCAGCAGTAACAGGTTTGGGGATACGCAGTATTTT
NA | TRBJ2-7 | NA | TRBV7-9 | CASSIRQTYEQYF | TGTGCCAGCAGCATTCGACAAACCTACGAGCAGTACTTC
NA | TRBJ2-1 | NA | TRBV19 | CASTRSSYNEQFF | TGTGCCAGTACCCGGAGCTCCTACAATGAGCAGTTCTTC
NA | TRBJ1-1 | NA | TRBV19 | CASTSGLMNTEAFF | TGTGCCAGTACCTCCGGACTCATGAACACTGAAGCTTTCTTT
TRBD2 | TRBJ2-2 | NA | TRBV7-3 | CASSLFTSGRSGELFF | TGTGCCAGCAGCTTATTTACTAGCGGGAGATCCGGGGAGCTGTTTTTT
TRBD1 | TRBJ2-5 | NA | TRBV5-4 | CASSSPYDRSTGGETQYF | TGTGCCAGCAGCTCCCCTTACGACAGATCGACAGGGGGGGAGACCCAGTACTTC
NA | TRBJ2-1 | NA | TRBV28 | CASTPPRNNEQFF | TGTGCCAGCACCCCTCCCAGAAACAATGAGCAGTTCTTC
TRBD2 | TRBJ2-1 | NA | TRBV7-2 | CASSPGGAAYNEQFF | TGTGCCAGCAGCCCCGGGGGGGCAGCGTACAATGAGCAGTTCTTC
TRBD2 | TRBJ2-7 | few | TRBV6-1 | CASSGKLAGSSYEQYF | TGTGCCAGCAGTGGCAAACTAGCGGGAAGCTCCTACGAGCAGTACTTC